A single T cell receptor (beta chain) is shown here with its context. The antigen remains unidentified. Assay used: immunoSEQ multiplex PCR; TCRdb lists only in-frame clones, some missing. This repertoire shows some 46,000 clones, 76% found once; its top ten account for 3.5% to 4.5%. This CDR3 spans 17 amino acids. V was pared by 4 bases and J by 0 bases, with 15 bases between. Germline V gene sequence: CDR1 LNHDA, CDR2 SQIVND (reference sequence). Culture proceeded for more than 8 days, and CD4+ T cells were then isolated. The person had a PCR-confirmed SARS-CoV-2 infection during March to December 2020. Each participant was given two doses of one vaccine (BNT162b2 or mRNA-1273). The sample is drawn from a study of vaccination effects on CD4 cells after COVID-19. About the research overall: Samples gathered post-vaccine arrived a median of 72 days past the second dose.

Specimen: CD4+ T cells from PBMCs cultured without peptide, collected after COVID-19 vaccination. The V and J genes are TRBV19 and TRBJ2-2; tentatively, D is TRBD1 (5 bases). The receptor comes from a human donor who had a prior SARS-CoV-2 infection. CDR3 DNA: TGTGCCAGTAGTAACCTAAGACAGACCGCGAACACCGGGGAGCTGTTTTTT. It yields the protein CASSNLRQTANTGELFF.